This is a list of T cell receptor beta chains from one sample in a study of cytomegalovirus exposure and HLA in healthy donors. The protocol was immunoSEQ multiplex PCR, while the TCRdb copy is restricted to in-frame clones and leaves out a portion. The table records 130,000 or so clones, 70% to 90% of them present only once. What was sequenced was PBMCs. Receptors were obtained from a woman aged 30 to 39 in good health and CMV-seropositive. The CDR3 runs from the conserved cysteine through the conserved F or W. Each record gives: V gene, clone size, J gene, D gene, CDR3 DNA, CDR3 protein. A D gene is named only where the DNA matches it firmly. Clone sizes are given selectively: once, few, many, or a class where the clone is expanded.

>TRBV2|NA|TRBJ2-1|NA
TGTGCCAGCAGTGGGTTCGGAGGTATAATCTCCTACAATGAGCAGTTCTTC
CASSGFGGIISYNEQFF
>TRBV5-1|NA|TRBJ1-1|TRBD1
TGCGCCAGCAGCTCCGGGACAGGGGACATGAACACTGAAGCTTTCTTT
CASSSGTGDMNTEAFF
>TRBV18|NA|TRBJ2-7|TRBD1
TGTGCCAGCTCACCGTCTCCCCCCGGACAGGGAATCTACGAGCAGTACTTC
CASSPSPPGQGIYEQYF
>TRBV18|NA|TRBJ2-1|NA
TGTGCCAGCTCACCACCCCTCGGTTCTCGCAATGAGCAGTTCTTC
CASSPPLGSRNEQFF
>TRBV19|NA|TRBJ1-4|NA
TGTGCCAGTAGTATGGGGAGAAATGAAAAACTGTTTTTT
CASSMGRNEKLFF
>TRBV2|NA|TRBJ2-7|NA
TGTGCCAGCAGCCGACAGGGAGGTCCCGAGCAGTACTTC
CASSRQGGPEQYF
>TRBV2|NA|TRBJ2-6|NA
TGTGCCAGCTACGGTGTCTCCTCTGGGGCCAACGTCCTGACTTTC
CASYGVSSGANVLTF
>TRBV28|NA|TRBJ2-1|NA
TGTGCCAGCAGTTGGAGGATGGTAGGTGAGCAGTTCTTC
CASSWRMVGEQFF
>TRBV2|NA|TRBJ2-2|NA
TGTGCCAGCAGTGGGCCCCCTGGACTGCGCACCGGGGAGCTGTTTTTT
CASSGPPGLRTGELFF
>TRBV9|NA|TRBJ1-2|TRBD1
TGTGCCAGCAGCTCCTCACCGACAGGGCGATGGGATGGCTACACCTTC
CASSSSPTGRWDGYTF
>TRBV7-2|NA|TRBJ2-7|TRBD1
TGTGCCAGCAGCTATGGGACAGGGCCCTACGAGCAGTACTTC
CASSYGTGPYEQYF
>TRBV27|once|TRBJ2-5|TRBD1
TGTGCCAGCAGTCTCCTGCCGGGACAGAGGTTAAAGACCCAGTACTTC
CASSLLPGQRLKTQYF
>TRBV7-8|NA|TRBJ2-1|NA
TGTGCCAGTTCCCCACCGGTAGCAATCAATGAGCAGTTCTTC
CASSPPVAINEQFF
>TRBV5-1|once|TRBJ1-2|NA
TGCGCCAGCAGCTTGGAACAGGGCTTAGGCTACACCTTC
CASSLEQGLGYTF
>TRBV7-9|NA|TRBJ1-1|NA
TGTGCCAGCAGCTTTATAACAGTGAACACTGAAGCTTTCTTT
CASSFITVNTEAFF
>TRBV28|NA|TRBJ2-7|TRBD1
TGTGCCAGCAGCCACCAGGGAACAGGGGCCTACGAGCAGTACTTC
CASSHQGTGAYEQYF
>TRBV19|NA|TRBJ2-2|TRBD1
TGTGCCAGTGGGGTCCGAATAGGGACAGGGAGAACCGGGGAGCTGTTTTTT
CASGVRIGTGRTGELFF
>TRBV18|NA|TRBJ2-5|NA
TGTGCCAGCTCACCCTCTCGGCCGCCGGGGACCCAGTACTTC
CASSPSRPPGTQYF
>TRBV5-4|NA|TRBJ2-1|NA
TGTGCCAGCAGCTTGGCCATGGGCGGGCGCGCCCAGCAGTTCTTC
CASSLAMGGRAQQFF
>TRBV4-1|NA|TRBJ1-3|NA
TGCGCCAGCAGCGTCCTGGGAGGGGGCTCTGGAAACACCATATATTTT
CASSVLGGGSGNTIYF
>TRBV19|NA|TRBJ2-3|NA
TGTGCCACTAGGGCAAGCACAGATACGCAGTATTTT
CATRASTDTQYF
>TRBV6-1|NA|TRBJ2-2|TRBD1
TGTGCCAGCATCAGGGGACAGGGGGAGACCGGGGAGCTGTTTTTT
CASIRGQGETGELFF
>TRBV27|few|TRBJ1-6|NA
TGTGCCAGCAGTCTCCAGGCGCAGTATAATTCACCCCTCCACTTT
CASSLQAQYNSPLHF